A single sample is the source of the 24 T cell receptor beta chains below, sequenced in a study of graft-versus-host responses after intestinal transplantation. These TCRs' antigens remain unknown. Produced via immunoSEQ multiplex PCR; TCRdb's table is partial and in-frame only. The sample consists of about 88,000 clones, about 95% of them appearing once. Source: unstimulated CD4+ T cells sorted from spleen or lymph node cells, taken before transplant. These receptor sequences come from a human donor who was the organ donor for an intestinal transplant.

This clone appeared once. This chain uses TRBV5-5 with TRBJ2-5; TRBD1 matches at 7 bases. The junction had 9 bases not matched to a gene; V was cut back by 2 bases and J by 5 bases. CDR1 is SGHKS and CDR2 is YYEKEE in the germline V gene (reference sequence). The CDR3 spans 15 residues. CDR3 protein: CASSLEGAGWETQYF. The CDR3 bases are TGTGCCAGCAGCTTAGAGGGGGCCGGGTGGGAGACCCAGTACTTC.

J is TRBJ2-3 and V is TRBV28; TRBD1 is a possible D gene (7 bases). The V and J ends lost 3 bases and 5 bases respectively, with 12 bases between them. Germline lookup yields CDR1 MDHEN and CDR2 SYDVKM. There are 14 residues in the CDR3. The CDR3 DNA follows: TGTGCCAGCAGTTTCGGCAGGGGGGTAGATACGCAGTATTTT. Translating it yields CASSFGRGVDTQYF.

This clone has a single count. The chain uses TRBV28 and TRBJ2-1; TRBD2 matches 12 bases. CDR3 length: 17 amino acids. The V segment lost 5 bases and the J segment 8 bases; nucleotides outside the gene matches: 13. The germline V gene encodes CDR1 MDHEN and CDR2 SYDVKM. Written as DNA, the CDR3 is TGTGCCAGCAGTGGGGTCGGACTAGCGGGGTTGTTCCATGAGCAGTTCTTC. This codes for CASSGVGLAGLFHEQFF.

This clone was detected once. The chain recombines TRBV9 with TRBJ2-5; 10 nucleotides align to TRBD2. V lost 4 bases, J lost 6 bases, and 12 bases stayed unmatched. The germline CDR1 and CDR2 sequences are SGDLS and YYNGEE. CDR3 length equals 16 residues. CDR3: CASSTARSGGIKTQYF. In DNA form, the CDR3 reads TGTGCCAGCAGCACAGCCCGTAGCGGGGGGATAAAGACCCAGTACTTC.

This chain connects TRBV5-3 to TRBJ2-2; D remains ambiguous. TRBV5-3 is designated an ORF whose function remains uncertain. This CDR3 is built from 15 residues. V dropped 2 bases and J dropped 3 bases, with 11 bases sitting between them. The CDR3 is CARSLSTFHTGELFF. In DNA form, the CDR3 reads TGTGCCAGAAGCTTAAGCACCTTTCACACCGGGGAGCTGTTTTTT.

The J gene is TRBJ2-5, the V gene TRBV7-6; 8 nucleotides align to TRBD2. Per germline, CDR1 SGHVS and CDR2 FNYEAQ. Trimming at V came to 2 bases and at J to 1 base, leaving 6 bases not matched to a gene. The CDR3 contains 16 residues. The CDR3 DNA sequence: TGTGCCAGCAGCTTACGGTTAGCGGGGTCCCAAGAGACCCAGTACTTC. It translates to CASSLRLAGSQETQYF. The full variable domain, in which reference TRBV7-6 and TRBJ2-5 provide the parts outside the CDR3, is GAGVSQSPRYKVTKRGQDVALRCDPISGHVSLYWYRQALGQGPEFLTYFNYEAQQDKSGLPNDRFSAERPEGSISTLTIQRTEQRDSAMYRCASSLRLAGSQETQYFGPGTRLLVL.

This clone came up once. The V call is TRBV18, the J call TRBJ1-1; 7 bases map to TRBD1. The J segment lost 3 bases and the V segment lost 3 bases, leaving 10 bases of the junction unmatched. CDR3 length: 16 amino acids. CDR1 is KGHSH and CDR2 is LQKENI in the germline V gene. The CDR3 nucleotides read TGTGCCAGCTCACCTCTGGAAGGGGGCGGGTACACTGAAGCTTTCTTT. Translating gives CASSPLEGGGYTEAFF.

This chain links TRBV9 with TRBJ1-5, with 7 bases lining up with TRBD1. The CDR3 runs to 16 residues. V dropped 0 bases and J dropped 0; count of bases not matched to a gene: 3. Germline assignment: CDR1 SGDLS and CDR2 YYNGEE. The CDR3 protein is CASSVDTGVSNQPQHF. For the CDR3, the DNA is TGTGCCAGCAGCGTAGATACAGGGGTTAGCAATCAGCCCCAGCATTTT.

V usage is TRBV27 and J usage is TRBJ2-4; 11 bases line up with TRBD1. V dropped 5 bases and J dropped 4; count of bases not matched to a gene: 4. This CDR3 is built from 15 residues. CDR1 is MNHEY and CDR2 is SMNVEV in the germline V gene (reference sequence). CDR3 region: CASSPGTGGKNIQYF. CDR3 sequence (DNA): TGTGCCAGCAGTCCGGGGACAGGGGGAAAAAACATTCAGTACTTC.

V gene TRBV9 combines with J gene TRBJ2-3; D may correspond to TRBD1 or TRBD2 (5 bases each). CDR3 length: 14 amino acids. The ends were cut back, 6 bases at V and 9 bases at J, with 20 bases in the middle. In germline, CDR1 is SGDLS, CDR2 YYNGEE. In nucleotides, the CDR3 is TGTGCCAGCACCCCCGGGGCCCTAGAGGGAACGCAGTATTTT. Its protein product is CASTPGALEGTQYF.

This clone has only a few counts. Other DNA sequences in this sample translate to the same CDR3. The chain's CDR3 is CASSGLAGGPGTDTQYF. The CDR3 DNA reads as TGCGCCAGCAGTGGTCTAGCGGGGGGGCCAGGGACAGATACGCAGTATTTT. The V gene is TRBV5-1, the J gene TRBJ2-3; 12 bases fit TRBD2. The CDR3 runs 17 residues. The ends lost 5 bases at V and 3 bases at J; junction bases unmatched: 10. Germline V gene data show CDR1 as SGHRS and CDR2 as YFSETQ.

The chain uses TRBV28 and TRBJ1-2; 9 bases fit TRBD1. Germline lookup yields CDR1 MDHEN and CDR2 SYDVKM. The V segment lost 8 bases and the J segment 8 bases; nucleotides outside the gene matches: 15. The CDR3 is 15 amino acids. CDR3 sequence reads: CASRGTQGARGGYTF. The CDR3, as DNA: TGTGCCAGCCGCGGCACACAGGGGGCGCGGGGCGGCTACACCTTC.

This clone was seen a single time. The chain couples TRBV5-1 to TRBJ2-1; D is perhaps TRBD2 (6 bases). This CDR3 has 16 amino acids. Germline CDR1 SGHRS, CDR2 YFSETQ. The V end was cut by 0 bases, the J end by 7 bases, with 17 bases between. The DNA of the CDR3 is TGCGCCAGCAGCTTGGACCGGGGGTCGAAGAGGAATGAGCAGTTCTTC. Its translation: CASSLDRGSKRNEQFF.

V is TRBV18 and J is TRBJ2-1; 8 nucleotides align to TRBD2. Unmatched junction bases numbered 9, after V lost 3 bases and J lost 5 bases. The CDR3 consists of 16 residues. Germline V gene data show CDR1 as KGHSH and CDR2 as LQKENI. CDR3 in amino acids: CASSPAIAGLNNEQFF. CDR3 bases: TGTGCCAGCTCACCTGCAATAGCGGGACTCAACAATGAGCAGTTCTTC.

The V and J genes are TRBV19 and TRBJ2-3, with 11 bases aligning to TRBD2. Trimming took 6 bases from V and 4 from J; bases not matched to a gene: 9. Germline CDR1 reads LNHDA; CDR2 reads SQIVND (reference sequence). This CDR3 is built from 16 residues. The DNA for the CDR3 is TGTGCCAGTAGCGTAATAGCGGGGGGGGAATCAGATACGCAGTATTTT. It is translated as CASSVIAGGESDTQYF.

This clone was detected once. Other DNA sequences in this specimen translate into the identical CDR3. V gene TRBV18 combines with J gene TRBJ1-2; D is unresolved. This CDR3 has 12 amino acids. V gave up 1 base and J gave up 3 bases, with 3 bases separating them. The germline CDR1 and CDR2 sequences are KGHSH and LQKENI. The CDR3 DNA is TGTGCCAGCTCACCACGGGACTATGGCTACACCTTC. Translating gives CASSPRDYGYTF.

The chain recombines TRBV10-3 with TRBJ1-1; the match to TRBD1 covers 11 bases. Germline V CDR1 and CDR2: ENHRY, SYGVKD. The trim removed 6 bases at V and 1 base at J, leaving 13 bases unmatched. CDR3 length equals 18 residues. Here the CDR3 reads CAIRPLGQGASRNTEAFF. In DNA, the CDR3 is TGTGCCATCAGACCCCTTGGACAGGGGGCTTCGAGGAACACTGAAGCTTTCTTT.

This rearrangement joins TRBV6-1 to TRBJ1-5; 7 positions match TRBD1. The CDR3 totals 14 residues. Germline CDR1 is MNHNS and CDR2 is SASEGT. The junction had 6 bases not matched to a gene; V was cut back by 3 bases and J by 7 bases. Written as DNA, the CDR3 is TGTGCCAGCAGTGATTGGACAGGACACCAGCCCCAGCATTTT. This gives the protein CASSDWTGHQPQHF.

The J gene is TRBJ2-5, the V gene TRBV7-9; the D is unclear. Per the germline V gene, CDR1 is SEHNR and CDR2 is FQNEAQ (reference sequence). V dropped 5 bases and J dropped 5 bases, with 9 bases sitting between them. This CDR3 comprises 12 residues. CDR3 coding DNA: TGTGCCAGCAGCCTCCTTCGGGAGACCCAGTACTTC. It yields the protein CASSLLRETQYF.

This sequence joins TRBV7-9 and TRBJ1-1, with 8 nucleotides matching TRBD1. CDR3 length: 15 residues. With 5 bases clipped from V and 1 base from J, the junction kept 6 bases outside the gene matches. Germline V gene sequence: CDR1 SEHNR, CDR2 FQNEAQ (reference sequence). The CDR3 is CASSTQGQGNTEAFF. The CDR3 nucleotides are TGTGCCAGCAGCACACAAGGACAGGGGAACACTGAAGCTTTCTTT.

The chain couples TRBV10-3 to TRBJ2-1; D might be TRBD2 (6 bases). This CDR3 spans 11 amino acids. Germline V gene lookup returns CDR1 ENHRY and CDR2 SYGVKD. The V end lost 8 bases, the J end lost 10 bases, and 12 bases lay between the germline ends. The CDR3 spells CAIGGSREQFF. The DNA of the CDR3 is TGTGCCATCGGGGGGTCCCGGGAGCAGTTCTTC.

V and J are TRBV5-1 and TRBJ1-3; 8 positions match TRBD1. This CDR3 spans 14 amino acids. CDR1 is SGHRS and CDR2 is YFSETQ in the germline V gene. The V and J ends lost 4 bases and 3 bases, in that order; junction bases with no gene match: 3. CDR3 sequence: CASSPGQVGNTIYF. The CDR3 DNA reads as TGCGCCAGCAGCCCGGGACAGGTTGGAAACACCATATATTTT.

The J gene is TRBJ1-2, the V gene TRBV6-6, with 10 bases matching TRBD1. This CDR3 region has 13 residues. Trimming at V came to 6 bases and at J to 5 bases, leaving 3 bases not matched to a gene. Germline-derived CDR1 and CDR2 are MNHNY and SVGAGI (reference sequence). CDR3 region: CASRGTGEYGYTF. For the CDR3, the DNA is TGTGCCAGCAGGGGGACAGGGGAGTATGGCTACACCTTC.

The chain recombines TRBV9 with TRBJ1-6; D not certain. This CDR3 comprises 12 residues. CDR1 SGDLS and CDR2 YYNGEE come from the germline V gene. Trimming shortened V by 1 base and J by 11 bases, and 7 bases separated the two germline ends. CDR3 in amino acids: CASSVSGAPLHF. The CDR3 DNA reads TGTGCCAGCAGCGTATCTGGTGCACCCCTCCACTTT.